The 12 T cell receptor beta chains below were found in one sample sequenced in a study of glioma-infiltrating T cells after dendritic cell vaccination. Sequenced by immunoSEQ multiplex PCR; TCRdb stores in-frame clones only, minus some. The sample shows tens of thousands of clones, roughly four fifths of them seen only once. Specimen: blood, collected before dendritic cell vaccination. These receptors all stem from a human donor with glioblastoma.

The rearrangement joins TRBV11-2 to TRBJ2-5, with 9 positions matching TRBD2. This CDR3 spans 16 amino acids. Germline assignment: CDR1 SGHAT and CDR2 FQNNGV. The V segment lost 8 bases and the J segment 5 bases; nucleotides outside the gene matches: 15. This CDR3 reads CASALGGGGVWETQYF. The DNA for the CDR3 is TGTGCCAGCGCCCTTGGTGGCGGGGGGGTATGGGAGACCCAGTACTTC.

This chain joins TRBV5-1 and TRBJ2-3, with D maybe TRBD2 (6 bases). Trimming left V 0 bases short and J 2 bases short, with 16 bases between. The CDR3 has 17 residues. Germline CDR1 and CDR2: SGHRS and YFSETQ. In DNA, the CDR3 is TGCGCCAGCAGCTTGGAGCCCCCGCGGGACGACACAGATACGCAGTATTTT. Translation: CASSLEPPRDDTDTQYF.

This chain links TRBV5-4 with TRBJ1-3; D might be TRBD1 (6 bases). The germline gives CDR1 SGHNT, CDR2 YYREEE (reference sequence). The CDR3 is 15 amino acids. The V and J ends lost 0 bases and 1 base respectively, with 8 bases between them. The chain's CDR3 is CASSLGTASGNTIYF. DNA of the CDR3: TGTGCCAGCAGCTTGGGGACAGCGTCTGGAAACACCATATATTTT.

This CDR3 is CASTRDTYNEQFF. The CDR3 DNA sequence: TGTGCCAGCACCCGGGACACCTACAATGAGCAGTTCTTC. The chain employs TRBV2 and TRBJ2-1; D is perhaps TRBD1 (6 bases). The CDR3 covers 13 residues. Between the trimmed V and J ends, which lost 7 bases and 2 bases, there was a span of 9 bases. Germline-derived CDR1 and CDR2 are SNHLY and FYNNEI.

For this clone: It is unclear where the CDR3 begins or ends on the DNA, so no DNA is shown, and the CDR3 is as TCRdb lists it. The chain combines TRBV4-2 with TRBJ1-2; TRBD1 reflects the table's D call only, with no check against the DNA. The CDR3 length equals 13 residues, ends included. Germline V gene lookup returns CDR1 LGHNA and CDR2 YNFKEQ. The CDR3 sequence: CASSTSIAGSDTF.

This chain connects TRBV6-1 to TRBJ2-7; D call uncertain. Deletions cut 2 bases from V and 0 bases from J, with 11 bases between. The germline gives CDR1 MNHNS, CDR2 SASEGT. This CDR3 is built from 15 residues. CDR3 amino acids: CASSELGGGSYEQYF. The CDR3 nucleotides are TGTGCCAGCAGTGAACTAGGCGGCGGCTCCTACGAGCAGTACTTC.

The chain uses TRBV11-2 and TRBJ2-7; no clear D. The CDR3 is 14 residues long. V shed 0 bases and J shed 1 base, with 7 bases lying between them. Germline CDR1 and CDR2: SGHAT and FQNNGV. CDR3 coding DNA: TGTGCCAGCAGCTTAGACCTGACTTCCTACGAGCAGTACGTC. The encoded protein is CASSLDLTSYEQYV.

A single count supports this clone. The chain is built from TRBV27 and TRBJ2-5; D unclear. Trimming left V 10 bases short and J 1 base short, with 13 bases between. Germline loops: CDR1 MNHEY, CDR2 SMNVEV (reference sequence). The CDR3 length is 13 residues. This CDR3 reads CATGDSIQETQYF. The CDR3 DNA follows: TGTGCCACCGGTGACTCGATCCAAGAGACCCAGTACTTC.

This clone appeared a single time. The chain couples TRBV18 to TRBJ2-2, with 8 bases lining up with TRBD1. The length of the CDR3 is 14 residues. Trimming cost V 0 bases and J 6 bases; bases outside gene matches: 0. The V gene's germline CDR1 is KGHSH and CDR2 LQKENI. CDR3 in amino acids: CASSPPDRAGELFF. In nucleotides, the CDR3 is TGTGCCAGCTCACCACCGGACAGGGCCGGGGAGCTGTTTTTT.

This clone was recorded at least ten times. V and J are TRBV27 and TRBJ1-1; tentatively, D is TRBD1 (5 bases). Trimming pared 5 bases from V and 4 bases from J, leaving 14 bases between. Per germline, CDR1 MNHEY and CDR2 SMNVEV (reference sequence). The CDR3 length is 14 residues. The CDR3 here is CASSPQGKFTEAFF. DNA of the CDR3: TGTGCCAGCAGTCCCCAGGGAAAGTTCACTGAAGCTTTCTTT.

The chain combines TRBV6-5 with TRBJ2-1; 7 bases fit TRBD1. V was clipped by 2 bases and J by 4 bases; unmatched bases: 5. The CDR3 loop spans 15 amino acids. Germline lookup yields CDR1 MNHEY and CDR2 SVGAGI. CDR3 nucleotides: TGTGCCAGCAGTTACAAAGGGGGCCCTTACAATGAGCAGTTCTTC. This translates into CASSYKGGPYNEQFF.

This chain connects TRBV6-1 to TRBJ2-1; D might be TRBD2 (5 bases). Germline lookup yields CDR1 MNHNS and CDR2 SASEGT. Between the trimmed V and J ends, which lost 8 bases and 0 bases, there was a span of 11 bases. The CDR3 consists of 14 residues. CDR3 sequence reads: CASLLDFSYNEQFF. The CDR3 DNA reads TGTGCCAGCTTACTAGATTTCTCCTACAATGAGCAGTTCTTC.